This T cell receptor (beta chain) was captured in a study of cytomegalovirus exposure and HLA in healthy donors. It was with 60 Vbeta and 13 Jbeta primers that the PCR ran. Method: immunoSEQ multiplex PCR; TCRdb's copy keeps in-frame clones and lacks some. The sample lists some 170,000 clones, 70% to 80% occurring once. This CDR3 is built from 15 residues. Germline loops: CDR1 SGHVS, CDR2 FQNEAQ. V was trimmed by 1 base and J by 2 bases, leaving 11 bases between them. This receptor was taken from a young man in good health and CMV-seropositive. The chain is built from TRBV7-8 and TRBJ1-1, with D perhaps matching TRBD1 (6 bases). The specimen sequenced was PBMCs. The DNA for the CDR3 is TGTGCCAGCAGCTTAGGGACAGTAAAAAACACTGAAGCTTTCTTT. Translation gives CASSLGTVKNTEAFF.